This entry concerns a single T cell receptor (beta chain). Antigen: not known. Profiling relied on immunoSEQ multiplex PCR, and the TCRdb table lists in-frame clones only, not all of them. Of roughly 700,000 clones in the sample, roughly 90% were seen once. The sample originates from a study of Ad26.COV2.S vaccination and SARS-CoV-2 variants. Whole-study context: Donor joined the COV1001 Ad26.COV2.S trial arm.

As for treatment: over 15 received Ad26.COV2.S at low or high dose, single or two shots; roughly 5 received placebo; per-sample allocation not given. The samples date from day 63 after the first vaccine or placebo injection. What was given as vaccine was an Ad26 vector encoding Wuhan-strain SARS-CoV-2 spike. The CDR3 has 14 residues. V lost 3 bases, J lost 6 bases, and 17 bases lay in between. Germline CDR1 reads DFQATT; CDR2 reads SNEGSKA (reference sequence). Points from the study as a whole: Placebo recipients trailed vaccine recipients in spike-specific TCR breadth.

This receptor was obtained from a person aged 18-60 years who received the Ad26.COV2.S COVID-19 vaccine or a placebo. The starting material was peripheral blood, obtained in a trial of Ad26.COV2.S vaccine versus placebo. The chain has TRBV20-1 and TRBJ1-2; D perhaps matches TRBD1 (6 bases). The chain's CDR3 is CSASGLVRDNGYTF. CDR3 sequence (DNA): TGCAGTGCTAGTGGCCTCGTAAGGGACAATGGCTACACCTTC.